The present T cell receptor beta chain was sequenced within a study of tumor-infiltrating lymphocytes in oesophageal squamous cell carcinoma. This clonotype has a handful of counts. Germline lookup yields CDR1 SEHNR and CDR2 FQNEAQ (reference sequence). This CDR3 has 14 amino acids. Trimming took 5 bases from V and 10 from J, leaving 17 bases between them. TCRdb re-called the PCR reads with MiXCR, one entry per CDR3 protein. The table has over 14,000 distinct CDR3 sequences, 53% seen once. The chain joins TRBV7-9 to TRBJ2-2; D is ambiguous. This TCR was sampled from a male donor with esophageal squamous cell carcinoma. Sequenced material: esophageal tumor tissue. CDR3 region: CASSPEARSEELFF. As DNA, the CDR3 is TGTGCCAGCAGCCCCGAGGCGCGTTCCGAGGAGCTGTTTTTT.